A selection of T cell receptor beta chains follows, all from one sample in a study of beta chain features in type 1 diabetes. Profiling relied on immunoSEQ multiplex PCR, and the TCRdb table lists in-frame clones only, not all of them. Of 630,000 or so clones listed, roughly an eighth are singletons. Sequencing was carried out using naive CD4+ T cells from blood. These receptors were collected from a man aged 18 to 29 with type 1 diabetes. Both conserved end residues are part of each CDR3. A D gene is named only where the DNA matches it firmly. The size field is filled for only some rows; it gives once, few, many or a size class.

v_call,j_call,clone_size,d_call,cdr3_aa,cdr3_nt
TRBV9,TRBJ2-3,few,TRBD1,CASSPRTGRDTQYF,TGTGCCAGCAGCCCCCGGACAGGTAGAGATACGCAGTATTTT
TRBV29-1,TRBJ1-2,once,.,CSGGSGQDPYGYTF,TGCAGCGGTGGGTCAGGGCAGGATCCCTATGGCTACACCTTC
TRBV6-5,TRBJ1-5,.,.,CASSRTADSNQPQHF,TGTGCCAGCAGCCGGACGGCCGATAGCAATCAGCCCCAGCATTTT
TRBV30,TRBJ1-2,few,.,CAWKHAAGVGYTF,TGTGCCTGGAAACACGCAGCAGGCGTGGGCTACACCTTC
TRBV5-1,TRBJ2-1,few,.,CASSLEGPPYNEQFF,TGCGCCAGCAGCTTGGAGGGACCTCCCTACAATGAGCAGTTCTTC
TRBV12-5,TRBJ1-5,.,.,CASGRGNEPQHF,TGTGCTAGTGGCCGGGGAAATGAGCCCCAGCATTTT
TRBV29-1,TRBJ1-1,.,.,CSVVRQYNTEAFF,TGCAGCGTTGTCCGGCAATACAACACTGAAGCTTTCTTT
TRBV10-1,TRBJ1-2,few,.,CASSVGRGKGGYTF,TGCGCCAGCAGTGTAGGAAGGGGGAAAGGCGGCTACACCTTC
TRBV9,TRBJ2-2,.,.,CASSTRGAETGELFF,TGTGCCAGCAGCACCAGGGGCGCGGAGACCGGGGAGCTGTTTTTT
TRBV6-5,TRBJ1-5,.,.,CASSYRGGETNQPQHF,TGTGCCAGCAGTTACCGCGGCGGGGAGACTAATCAACCCCAGCATTTT
TRBV7-2,TRBJ1-1,.,.,CASSRPRTGNTEAFF,TGTGCCAGCAGCCGACCCCGAACGGGGAACACTGAAGCTTTCTTT
TRBV2,TRBJ2-3,few,TRBD1,CASSEVPTGGETQYF,TGTGCCAGCAGTGAAGTTCCGACAGGGGGGGAAACGCAGTATTTT
TRBV4-1,TRBJ2-2,few,.,CASSHLSGELFF,TGCGCCAGCAGCCACCTTTCGGGGGAGCTGTTTTTT
TRBV27,TRBJ2-3,few,.,CASSSRGRTDTQYF,TGTGCCAGCAGTTCGAGGGGTAGAACAGATACGCAGTATTTT
TRBV30,TRBJ2-1,.,TRBD2,CAWSTGTSTYNEQFF,TGTGCCTGGAGTACCGGGACTAGCACCTACAATGAGCAGTTCTTC
TRBV29-1,TRBJ1-4,few,.,CSVGAYSGLFF,TGCAGCGTTGGGGCGTACTCTGGACTGTTTTTT
TRBV10-3,TRBJ1-2,.,.,CAISPNYGYTF,TGTGCCATCAGTCCTAACTATGGCTACACCTTC
TRBV10-1,TRBJ1-2,.,.,CASSMGEPDLYGYTF,TGCGCCAGCAGTATGGGAGAGCCTGATCTTTATGGCTACACCTTC
TRBV7-2,TRBJ1-6,few,.,CASSLGGRTYNSPLHF,TGTGCCAGCAGCTTAGGAGGACGGACATATAATTCACCCCTCCACTTT
TRBV14,TRBJ1-1,.,.,CASSQSGGTEAFF,TGTGCCAGCAGCCAGAGTGGAGGGACTGAAGCTTTCTTT
TRBV7-2,TRBJ2-7,few,.,CASSLQGLPEEQYF,TGTGCCAGCAGTCTACAGGGCCTACCCGAGGAGCAGTACTTC
TRBV6-1,TRBJ1-1,.,.,CASSELGGLRYTEAFF,TGTGCCAGCAGTGAACTTGGGGGATTAAGGTACACTGAAGCTTTCTTT
TRBV2,TRBJ1-1,few,.,CASPRVPNTEAFF,TGTGCCAGCCCTAGGGTCCCCAACACTGAAGCTTTCTTT
TRBV29-1,TRBJ2-5,.,TRBD2,CSVEAGEETQYF,TGCAGCGTTGAGGCGGGAGAAGAGACCCAGTACTTC
TRBV28,TRBJ1-6,.,TRBD1,CASRPGTGGSPLHF,TGTGCCAGCAGGCCCGGGACAGGGGGGTCACCCCTCCACTTT
TRBV5-1,TRBJ1-1,.,.,CASSQHRSSDTEAFF,TGCGCCAGCAGCCAGCATAGGTCGTCGGACACTGAAGCTTTCTTT
TRBV5-1,TRBJ2-1,few,TRBD2,CASSWGPIAGEVNEQFF,TGCGCCAGCAGCTGGGGGCCTATAGCGGGAGAGGTTAATGAGCAGTTCTTC
TRBV29-1,TRBJ2-2,.,.,CSVELGSRGLGELFF,TGCAGCGTTGAATTGGGAAGTCGGGGGCTCGGGGAGCTGTTTTTT
TRBV7-9,TRBJ2-3,.,.,CASSSVEGSTDTQYF,TGTGCCAGCAGCTCGGTAGAGGGGAGCACAGATACGCAGTATTTT
TRBV9,TRBJ1-2,few,TRBD1,CASSASRDRVLGYTF,TGTGCCAGCAGCGCGAGCCGGGACAGGGTCCTTGGCTACACCTTC